These T cell receptor beta chains were read from a single sample in a study of blood T cell repertoires in COVID-19. Using immunoSEQ multiplex PCR, the repertoire was profiled, and TCRdb retains in-frame clones only, with some absent. The sample gives 180,000 or so clones, more than 75% of which show up once; 8.4% is in the top ten. What was sequenced was peripheral blood. These receptors were obtained from a woman in her 70s with acute or convalescent COVID-19. The CDR3 runs from the conserved cysteine through the conserved F or W. The D gene is left open where the match is weak. Only part of the rows carry a size: once, few, many, or a class if the clone is expanded.

many	TRBV18	TRBD1	TRBJ1-1	TGTGCCAGCTCAACCATACAGGGGACTGAAGCTTTCTTT	CASSTIQGTEAFF
NA	TRBV12-3/TRBV12-4	NA	TRBJ2-5	TGTGCCAGCAGTCGGGGGTCCCAAGAGACCCAGTACTTC	CASSRGSQETQYF
NA	TRBV11-3	NA	TRBJ2-7	TGTGCCAGCAGCCCAGGACAGAGCTCCTACGAGCAGTACTTC	CASSPGQSSYEQYF
NA	TRBV9	TRBD1	TRBJ1-1	TGTGCCAGCAGCGGGGACAGTGAAGCTTTCTTT	CASSGDSEAFF
NA	TRBV5-6	TRBD1	TRBJ2-1	TGTGCCAGCAGCTTGGCACAGGGGAACGATGAGCAGTTCTTC	CASSLAQGNDEQFF
NA	TRBV30	NA	TRBJ1-5	TGTGCCTGGAGTGTAGGAACAGCTAGCAATCAGCCCCAGCATTTT	CAWSVGTASNQPQHF
NA	TRBV5-1	TRBD1	TRBJ2-2	TGCGCCAGCAGCCGACGAACCGACAGGGGTAACGCCGGGGAGCTGTTTTTT	CASSRRTDRGNAGELFF
NA	TRBV11-2	TRBD2	TRBJ2-1	TGTGCCAGTGGGACTAGCGGGTACAATGAGCAGTTCTTC	CASGTSGYNEQFF
once	TRBV5-6	TRBD2	TRBJ2-2	TGTGCCAGCAGCTCGGGACTACTCGGGGAGCTGTTTTTT	CASSSGLLGELFF
NA	TRBV6-2/TRBV6-3	NA	TRBJ1-6	TGTGCCAGCAGTTACCGGACAGTTAATTCACCCCTCCACTTT	CASSYRTVNSPLHF
NA	TRBV3-1/TRBV3-2	NA	TRBJ1-6	TGTGCCAGCAGCCAAGATCTCCCTGGGGGGAATTCACCCCTCCACTTT	CASSQDLPGGNSPLHF
NA	TRBV9	NA	TRBJ1-5	TGTGCCAGCAGCCCGGGGGAGGGGTACAATCAGCCCCAGCATTTT	CASSPGEGYNQPQHF
NA	TRBV6-6	TRBD2	TRBJ2-3	TGTGCCAGCAGTCTCGGGACTAGCGGGAGCACAGATACGCAGTATTTT	CASSLGTSGSTDTQYF
NA	TRBV10-1	NA	TRBJ2-2	TGCGCCAGCAGTGGGGGCGTTGACACCGGGGAGCTGTTTTTT	CASSGGVDTGELFF
NA	TRBV7-9	NA	TRBJ2-2	TGTGCCAGCAGCTCTCTGGGGGCCTCGGGGGAGCTGTTTTTT	CASSSLGASGELFF
NA	TRBV5-4	NA	TRBJ2-6	TGTGCCAGCAGCTTGAGGGGCACCTCCTCAGGGGGGGCCAACGTCCTGACTTTC	CASSLRGTSSGGANVLTF
once	TRBV3-1/TRBV3-2	NA	TRBJ2-1	TGTGCCAGCAGCCGCCGTCCGCAGTACTACAATGAGCAGTTCTTC	CASSRRPQYYNEQFF
NA	TRBV30	NA	TRBJ1-1	TGTGCCTGGAGTATAACTATGGGGGGCACTGAAGCTTTCTTT	CAWSITMGGTEAFF
NA	TRBV3-1/TRBV3-2	NA	TRBJ1-5	TGTGCCAGCAGCCAAAAACACTCGGGAAATCAGCCCCAGCATTTT	CASSQKHSGNQPQHF
NA	TRBV4-3	TRBD1	TRBJ1-2	TGCGCCAGCAGCCAAGATCTACTCTGGACAGGGTTTGGCTACACCTTC	CASSQDLLWTGFGYTF
NA	TRBV20-1	TRBD1	TRBJ2-5	TGCAGTGCTAGTCTTCAGGGGGCCGGTAGAGAGACCCAGTACTTC	CSASLQGAGRETQYF